The 27 T cell receptor beta chains listed next were all sequenced from one sample in a study of radiation and T cells in renal cell carcinoma. Time point indicated: baseline pretreatment blood. Treatment specified: 15 Gy SBRT to primary tumor, nephrectomy 4 weeks later. Only in-frame clones appear in the TCRdb table, and some are missing; sequencing was by immunoSEQ multiplex PCR. Among 150,000 or so clones, about 88% were seen once, and the ten largest hold 9.5% to 15%. The sample in question was blood, obtained from a patient whose treatment included radiotherapy and nephrectomy. The receptor source for this set is a woman between 45 and 65 years old with renal cell carcinoma.

The J gene is TRBJ1-2, the V gene TRBV2, with a possible D match to TRBD1 (6 bases). Germline V gene lookup returns CDR1 SNHLY and CDR2 FYNNEI. The length of the CDR3 is 13 residues. V lost 3 bases, J lost 4 bases, and 9 bases lay in between. The CDR3 sequence: CASSDGGRYGYTF. CDR3 DNA sequence: TGTGCCAGCAGTGACGGGGGGCGCTATGGCTACACCTTC.

V usage is TRBV4-3 and J usage is TRBJ1-2; D ambiguous. Germline assignment: CDR1 LGHNA and CDR2 YSLEER. V was cut by 0 bases and J by 3 bases, with 5 bases left in between. The CDR3 loop spans 13 amino acids. The CDR3 reads CASSQERDYGYTF. Here the CDR3 DNA reads TGCGCCAGCAGCCAAGAGCGTGACTATGGCTACACCTTC.

The V call is TRBV15, the J call TRBJ1-5; D is uncertain. V was pared by 0 bases and J by 2 bases, with 14 bases between. The CDR3 runs 17 residues. Germline-derived CDR1 and CDR2 are LNHNV and YYDKDF (reference sequence). The CDR3 here is CATSRDLSGTGNQPQHF. The CDR3 DNA reads as TGTGCCACCAGCAGAGATCTGAGCGGAACGGGCAATCAGCCCCAGCATTTT.

The chain uses TRBV29-1 and TRBJ1-1; 9 bases fit TRBD1. CDR3 length: 15 residues. J lost 3 bases, V lost 5 bases, and 10 bases had no gene match. Per the germline V gene, CDR1 is SQVTM and CDR2 is ANQGSEA. CDR3 in amino acids: CSVHRDRDIYTEAFF. Here the CDR3 DNA reads TGCAGCGTTCACCGGGACAGGGATATTTACACTGAAGCTTTCTTT.

The chain carries TRBV5-6 and TRBJ1-4; D remains ambiguous. V dropped 2 bases and J dropped 6 bases, with 8 bases sitting between them. Per germline, CDR1 SGHDT and CDR2 YYEEEE. The CDR3 loop spans 13 amino acids. This chain's CDR3 is CASSFLQDEKLFF. In nucleotides, the CDR3 is TGTGCCAGCAGCTTTCTGCAAGATGAAAAACTGTTTTTT.

The chain carries TRBV7-2 and TRBJ2-5, with D possibly matching TRBD2 (5 bases). The J call is doubtful: the DNA matches TRBJ2-7 better. Germline CDR1 is SGHTA and CDR2 is FQGNSA. The CDR3 spans 13 residues. DNA for the CDR3: TGTGCCAGCAGCTTAGCCCGGACTCGCGAGCAGTACTTC. Translation gives CASSLARTREQYF.

This chain uses TRBV5-1 with TRBJ2-5; 7 nucleotides match TRBD2. This CDR3 has 14 residues. Per germline, CDR1 SGHRS and CDR2 YFSETQ. The ends lost 2 bases at V and 3 bases at J; junction bases unmatched: 4. In nucleotides, the CDR3 is TGCGCCAGCAGCTTCTCCCTAGCGGAAGAGACCCAGTACTTC. Amino acids: CASSFSLAEETQYF.

This sequence joins TRBV11-2 and TRBJ1-6, with D perhaps TRBD1 (6 bases). The CDR3 extends over 17 amino acids. Germline lookup yields CDR1 SGHAT and CDR2 FQNNGV. V was trimmed by 0 bases and J by 3 bases, leaving 12 bases between them. The CDR3 region has the DNA TGTGCCAGCAGCTTAGACCCACAGGGCTACTATAATTCACCCCTCCACTTT. This sequence encodes CASSLDPQGYYNSPLHF.

V and J are TRBV5-4 and TRBJ2-1; TRBD1 matches 11 bases. This CDR3 is 15 amino acids long. V shed 4 bases and J 4 bases; nucleotides not matched to a gene: 4. Germline assignment: CDR1 SGHNT and CDR2 YYREEE (reference sequence). CDR3 sequence (DNA): TGTGCCAGCAGCGCCGGGACAGGGGGTTACAATGAGCAGTTCTTC. Translation gives CASSAGTGGYNEQFF.

This chain connects TRBV5-5 to TRBJ1-1; possible D gene TRBD1, 5 bases. The CDR3 is 15 residues long. CDR1 and CDR2 from the germline V gene are SGHKS and YYEKEE (reference sequence). V lost 2 bases and J 6 bases, leaving 17 bases between the germline ends. For the CDR3, the DNA is TGTGCCAGCAGCTTCCGGACCCCGGGGCAGGCTGAAGCTTTCTTT. Its translation: CASSFRTPGQAEAFF.

The chain employs TRBV7-2 and TRBJ2-7, with D perhaps TRBD2 (6 bases). Germline loops: CDR1 SGHTA, CDR2 FQGNSA. The germline V and J ends were trimmed by 8 bases and 0 bases, with 11 bases remaining between them. This CDR3 has 13 residues. CDR3 residues: CASARGVSYEQYF. CDR3 sequence (DNA): TGTGCCAGCGCGCGGGGCGTCTCCTACGAGCAGTACTTC.

About this clone itself: At one end, the junction sequence differs from germline, possibly due to a read error. The chain couples TRBV16 to TRBJ1-2; TRBD1 aligns across 8 bases. The CDR3 sequence is 14 residues long. The germline V gene encodes CDR1 KGHSY and CDR2 FQNENV. The CDR3 DNA reads TGTGCCAGCAGCCACTCCCGGGACAGGTCCCCAAATCACTTC. Its translation is CASSHSRDRSPNHF.

The chain combines TRBV4-1 with TRBJ2-1, with TRBD1 matching 11 bases. The germline V gene encodes CDR1 MGHRA and CDR2 YSYEKL. This CDR3 comprises 15 residues. V gave up 1 base and J gave up 9 bases; unmatched junction bases: 5. CDR3 nucleotide sequence: TGCGCCAGCAGCCAAGCCGGGACAGGGGGGAGTGAGCAGTTCTTC. Amino acids: CASSQAGTGGSEQFF.

The chain couples TRBV28 to TRBJ2-2; 8 nucleotides match TRBD1. V lost 5 bases to trimming and J lost 1 base; unmatched junction nucleotides: 6. The CDR3 spans 16 residues. CDR1 MDHEN and CDR2 SYDVKM come from the germline V gene. CDR3: CASSSRQGLNTGELFF. The DNA of the CDR3 is TGTGCCAGCAGTAGCAGACAGGGGTTGAACACCGGGGAGCTGTTTTTT.

This rearrangement joins TRBV29-1 to TRBJ1-1, with D possibly TRBD1 on 6 matching bases. V gave up 6 bases and J gave up 1 base, with 15 bases separating them. The CDR3 is 14 amino acids. CDR1 and CDR2 (germline): SQVTM, ANQGSEA. The CDR3 sequence: CSVKGGFTNTEAFF. The CDR3 nucleotides are TGCAGCGTGAAAGGGGGTTTTACGAACACTGAAGCTTTCTTT.

This chain joins TRBV15 and TRBJ2-7, with D possibly matching TRBD2 (5 bases). Germline V CDR1 and CDR2: LNHNV, YYDKDF (reference sequence). The CDR3 sequence is 14 residues long. Trimming removed 5 bases at V and 1 base at J, with 12 bases between. The CDR3 loop is CATSPQRESYEQYF. DNA of the CDR3: TGTGCCACCAGCCCTCAGAGGGAGTCCTACGAGCAGTACTTC. Drawing the rest from reference TRBV15 and TRBJ2-7, the complete variable domain is DAMVIQNPRYQVTQFGKPVTLSCSQTLNHNVMYWYQQKSSQAPKLLFHYYDKDFNNEADTPDNFQSRRPNTSFCFLDIRSPGLGDTAMYLCATSPQRESYEQYFGPGTRLTVT.

The chain is built from TRBV7-6 and TRBJ1-2; D gene ambiguous. This CDR3 spans 16 amino acids. V lost 1 base, J lost 10 bases, and 22 bases lay in between. Germline loops: CDR1 SGHVS, CDR2 FNYEAQ. The CDR3 is CASSLVLGTAGSSYTF. The CDR3 nucleotides are TGTGCCAGCAGCTTAGTACTAGGCACCGCAGGCTCCTCCTACACCTTC.

In this sample, this clone turned up a few times. Other DNA sequences from this sample encode an identical CDR3 as well. This rearrangement joins TRBV5-1 to TRBJ2-3; possibly TRBD1 for D (5 bases). Per germline, CDR1 SGHRS and CDR2 YFSETQ. The germline V and J ends were trimmed by 0 bases and 0 bases, with 8 bases remaining between them. There are 15 residues in the CDR3. CDR3 amino acids: CASSLDRLSTDTQYF. The CDR3 nucleotides are TGCGCCAGCAGCTTGGACAGGCTGAGCACAGATACGCAGTATTTT.

The genes are TRBV6-1 and TRBJ2-3, with TRBD2 matching over 13 bases. CDR3 size: 14 residues. With V trimmed by 11 bases and J by 5 bases, 7 bases remained unmatched. The germline V gene has CDR1 MNHNS and CDR2 SASEGT. The CDR3 here is CALETSGGRDTQYF. CDR3 DNA: TGTGCCCTTGAGACTAGCGGGGGGCGAGATACGCAGTATTTT.

The V and J genes are TRBV7-9 and TRBJ1-3; TRBD1 agrees at 8 bases. The CDR3 is made up of 16 amino acids. The junction had 11 bases not matched to a gene; V was cut back by 6 bases and J by 4 bases. The V gene's germline CDR1 is SEHNR and CDR2 FQNEAQ (reference sequence). The CDR3 DNA reads as TGTGCCAGCAGTCTCGGACAGGGAGTAGAGGGAAACACCATATATTTT. Translation: CASSLGQGVEGNTIYF.

This rearrangement joins TRBV5-4 to TRBJ2-1, with TRBD2 as a possible D gene (6 bases). Per germline, CDR1 SGHNT and CDR2 YYREEE (reference sequence). This CDR3 contains 16 residues. Trimming took 3 bases from V and 6 from J, leaving 19 bases between them. CDR3 bases: TGTGCCAGCAGCTCCTCCGGGAGTCCTTGGGGCAATGAGCAGTTCTTC. Translating gives CASSSSGSPWGNEQFF.

The V call is TRBV19, the J call TRBJ2-1; 8 nucleotides match TRBD1. The CDR3 length is 16 residues. J was trimmed by 3 bases and V by 6 bases; bases with no gene match: 10. Germline V lookup: CDR1 LNHDA, CDR2 SQIVND (reference sequence). The CDR3 loop reads CASRRTGSPGYNEQFF. The CDR3 DNA reads as TGTGCCAGTAGGCGGACAGGGTCCCCTGGCTACAATGAGCAGTTCTTC.

In nucleotides, the CDR3 is TGCGCCAGCAGCCAAGTCCACGGCAATCAGCCCCAGCATTTT. Residues: CASSQVHGNQPQHF. This chain joins TRBV4-3 and TRBJ1-5; D is unclear. CDR1 LGHNA and CDR2 YSLEER come from the germline V gene. Trimming took off 1 base at V and 2 bases at J, with 6 bases between the two ends. This CDR3 contains 14 residues.

V gene TRBV2 combines with J gene TRBJ1-5; D is unresolved. The CDR3 totals 15 residues. V lost 3 bases, J lost 0 bases, and 9 bases lay in between. Looked up from germline, CDR1 is SNHLY and CDR2 is FYNNEI. Written as DNA, the CDR3 is TGTGCCAGCAGTGATTATGGATATAGCAATCAGCCCCAGCATTTT. Translating it yields CASSDYGYSNQPQHF. Variable domain in full (rest from reference TRBV2 and TRBJ1-5): EPEVTQTPSHQVTQMGQEVILRCVPISNHLYFYWYRQILGQKVEFLVSFYNNEISEKSEIFDDQFSVERPDGSNFTLKIRSTKLEDSAMYFCASSDYGYSNQPQHFGDGTRLSIL.

With respect to this clone: The junction departs from germline at one end; a sequencing error may be responsible. This chain uses TRBV9 with TRBJ2-3; the match to TRBD1 covers 9 bases. Germline V gene sequence: CDR1 SGDLS, CDR2 YYNGEE. CDR3 size: 13 residues. The CDR3 DNA is TGTGCCAGCAGCCCCCGGACAGGGGATAGGCAGTATTTT. Encoded protein: CASSPRTGDRQYF.

V usage is TRBV5-4 and J usage is TRBJ2-1; 15 bases match TRBD2. J lost 9 bases, V lost 4 bases, and 14 bases had no gene match. Germline loops: CDR1 SGHNT, CDR2 YYREEE (reference sequence). The CDR3 length is 18 residues. The CDR3 is CASSPSLAGLAGGGEQFF. CDR3 nucleotide sequence: TGTGCCAGCAGCCCCTCTCTCGCGGGACTAGCGGGGGGAGGTGAGCAGTTCTTC. Full variable domain (rest looked up from reference TRBV5-4 and TRBJ2-1): ETGVTQSPTHLIKTRGQQVTLRCSSQSGHNTVSWYQQALGQGPQFIFQYYREEENGRGNFPPRFSGLQFPNYSSELNVNALELDDSALYLCASSPSLAGLAGGGEQFFGPGTRLTVL.

The chain joins TRBV11-3 to TRBJ1-6, with D unresolved. V was cut by 5 bases and J by 10 bases, with 15 bases left in between. This CDR3 contains 14 residues. Germline V CDR1 and CDR2: SGHNT, YENEEA. The CDR3 spells CASSPRHGFSPLHF. The CDR3 bases are TGTGCCAGCAGCCCAAGGCACGGGTTCTCACCCCTCCACTTT.